The rows below give T cell receptor beta chains drawn from one sample of a study of cytomegalovirus exposure and HLA in healthy donors. Profiling relied on immunoSEQ multiplex PCR, and the TCRdb table lists in-frame clones only, not all of them. The sample lists some 200,000 clones, around 80% seen once, with 1.5% to 2% in the top ten. The sample was PBMCs. Receptor source: a man between 50 and 59 years old in good health and CMV-seronegative. Both conserved end residues are part of each CDR3. D genes are given only for firm matches. Expanded clones are given a class, and other clones once, few, many or no size at all.

d_gene | abundance | j_gene | v_gene | CDR3aa | CDR3nt
. | . | TRBJ1-2 | TRBV6-1 | CASRTTPYGYTF | TGTGCCAGCAGAACAACCCCCTATGGCTACACCTTC
TRBD2 | few | TRBJ2-1 | TRBV14 | CASMGGGSYNEQFF | TGTGCCAGCATGGGGGGGGGCTCCTACAATGAGCAGTTCTTC
TRBD1 | . | TRBJ2-3 | TRBV7-6 | CASSLVGDSYYLSKGDTQYF | TGTGCCAGCAGCTTAGTGGGGGACAGTTACTATCTGAGCAAGGGAGATACGCAGTATTTT
. | . | TRBJ1-5 | TRBV7-2 | CASSSGVGVRGNQPQHF | TGTGCCAGCAGTTCAGGGGTGGGGGTCCGAGGCAATCAGCCCCAGCATTTT
TRBD1 | few | TRBJ1-2 | TRBV6-1 | CASRTGFNYGYTF | TGTGCCAGCAGGACAGGGTTTAACTATGGCTACACCTTC
TRBD1 | . | TRBJ2-7 | TRBV28 | CASSQGTVSYEQYF | TGTGCCAGCTCCCAGGGGACAGTTTCCTACGAGCAGTACTTC
TRBD1 | once | TRBJ2-6 | TRBV6-1 | CASSERDRGLPGANVLTF | TGTGCCAGCAGTGAAAGGGACAGGGGGCTCCCTGGGGCCAACGTCCTGACTTTC
. | once | TRBJ1-1 | TRBV27 | CASSLHRLKMNTEAFF | TGTGCCAGCAGTCTGCACAGATTAAAGATGAACACTGAAGCTTTCTTT
TRBD2 | . | TRBJ2-1 | TRBV27 | CASTLAGPYPNEQFF | TGTGCCAGCACCCTAGCGGGCCCCTATCCCAATGAGCAGTTCTTC
. | . | TRBJ2-7 | TRBV5-3 | CARSAGVPYEQYF | TGTGCCAGAAGCGCCGGGGTACCCTACGAGCAGTACTTC
. | . | TRBJ2-1 | TRBV18 | CASLTTSYSYNEQFF | TGTGCCAGCTTAACCACTAGCTACTCGTACAATGAGCAGTTCTTC
TRBD1 | . | TRBJ1-5 | TRBV7-9 | CSSSFPGGGQPQHF | TGTTCCAGCAGCTTCCCAGGGGGAGGTCAGCCCCAGCATTTT
TRBD1 | few | TRBJ1-2 | TRBV28 | CASTYTGQGERNYGYTF | TGTGCCAGCACCTACACGGGACAGGGGGAAAGGAACTATGGCTACACCTTC
TRBD1 | few | TRBJ1-4 | TRBV4-1 | CASSLGQGLVFEKLFF | TGCGCCAGCAGCCTAGGACAGGGTTTGGTATTTGAAAAACTGTTTTTT
TRBD1 | . | TRBJ1-2 | TRBV7-3 | CASSPGQTNYGYTF | TGTGCCAGCAGCCCGGGACAGACTAACTATGGCTACACCTTC
. | . | TRBJ2-1 | TRBV28 | CASSFTRSQYNEQFF | TGTGCCAGCAGTTTCACCCGGAGCCAGTACAATGAGCAGTTCTTC
. | . | TRBJ2-1 | TRBV28 | CASSSLLGMGNGSKYNEQFF | TGTGCCAGCAGTTCATTGTTAGGGATGGGGAACGGGAGCAAATACAATGAGCAGTTCTTC
. | . | TRBJ1-1 | TRBV7-2 | CASSLSPGRAGLNTEAFF | TGTGCCAGCAGCTTATCCCCGGGCAGGGCCGGTCTGAACACTGAAGCTTTCTTT
TRBD2 | . | TRBJ2-5 | TRBV6-1 | CASGLAVQETQYF | TGTGCCAGCGGACTAGCGGTTCAAGAGACCCAGTACTTC
TRBD2 | . | TRBJ2-5 | TRBV28 | CASSAGGKETQYF | TGTGCCAGCAGTGCGGGAGGGAAAGAGACCCAGTACTTC
. | . | TRBJ1-2 | TRBV10-3 | CAIGLTGGNYGYTF | TGTGCCATCGGCCTGACGGGGGGCAACTATGGCTACACCTTC
. | . | TRBJ1-2 | TRBV28 | CASSPTGSGYGYTF | TGTGCCAGCAGTCCCACAGGGTCTGGCTATGGCTACACCTTC
TRBD2 | once | TRBJ2-5 | TRBV5-1 | CASRLGGLAGIETQYF | TGCGCCAGCCGACTGGGGGGACTAGCGGGAATTGAGACCCAGTACTTC
. | . | TRBJ2-7 | TRBV5-6 | CASSPGITYEQYF | TGTGCCAGCAGCCCCGGGATTACCTACGAGCAGTACTTC
. | . | TRBJ2-7 | TRBV10-1 | CASSDTYEQYF | TGCGCCAGCAGTGATACCTACGAGCAGTACTTC
. | . | TRBJ2-3 | TRBV2 | CASSEMSGSREDTQYF | TGTGCCAGCAGTGAAATGAGTGGGAGTCGAGAAGATACGCAGTATTTT
TRBD2 | . | TRBJ2-3 | TRBV4-2 | CASSLTQAGDGDTQYF | TGTGCCAGCAGCCTAACCCAAGCGGGAGATGGAGATACGCAGTATTTT
TRBD2 | . | TRBJ2-7 | TRBV5-1 | CASSLVGGRAHHEQYF | TGCGCCAGCAGCTTGGTCGGCGGGAGGGCCCACCACGAGCAGTACTTC
. | . | TRBJ1-2 | TRBV4-1 | CASRSGGLPYGYTF | TGCGCCAGTCGGAGCGGAGGACTCCCCTACGGCTACACCTTC
. | few | TRBJ1-1 | TRBV29-1 | CSAGQGPTNTEAFF | TGCAGCGCTGGACAAGGACCCACGAACACTGAAGCTTTCTTT
TRBD1 | . | TRBJ2-1 | TRBV7-3 | CASSLTTGGVYNEQFF | TGTGCCAGCAGCTTGACGACAGGGGGGGTTTACAATGAGCAGTTCTTC
TRBD1 | . | TRBJ1-2 | TRBV4-1 | CASSQGVWTGGRTYGYTF | TGCGCCAGCAGCCAAGGGGTTTGGACAGGGGGAAGGACCTATGGCTACACCTTC
TRBD1 | . | TRBJ1-1 | TRBV7-9 | CASSWDRGIGNTEAFF | TGTGCCAGCAGCTGGGACAGGGGGATCGGGAACACTGAAGCTTTCTTT
. | . | TRBJ1-1 | TRBV6-1 | CASRYRDTEAFF | TGTGCCAGCAGGTACAGGGACACTGAAGCTTTCTTT
. | . | TRBJ1-1 | TRBV7-3 | CASSLNRDTEAFF | TGTGCCAGCAGCTTAAATCGGGACACTGAAGCTTTCTTT
TRBD1 | . | TRBJ2-3 | TRBV28 | CASSYGTGSTDTQYF | TGTGCCAGCAGTTACGGGACAGGGTCCACAGATACGCAGTATTTT
. | . | TRBJ2-3 | TRBV29-1 | CSVLPFKGNTQYF | TGCAGCGTACTACCCTTTAAGGGGAATACGCAGTATTTT
TRBD2 | few | TRBJ2-3 | TRBV19 | CASSMGGAQYF | TGTGCCAGTAGTATGGGGGGGGCGCAGTATTTT
. | . | TRBJ2-7 | TRBV18 | CASSPRHGSSYEQYF | TGTGCCAGCTCACCACGCCACGGTTCCTCCTACGAGCAGTACTTC
. | . | TRBJ2-7 | TRBV28 | CASIPHSAGSYEQYF | TGTGCCAGCATCCCCCATAGTGCGGGGTCCTACGAGCAGTACTTC
. | once | TRBJ2-6 | TRBV5-1 | CASSQTTSGANVLTF | TGCGCCAGCAGTCAAACTACCTCCGGGGCCAACGTCCTGACTTTC
TRBD1 | . | TRBJ1-1 | TRBV19 | CASSTGDRTNEAFF | TGTGCCAGTAGTACTGGGGACAGGACCAATGAAGCTTTCTTT
. | . | TRBJ1-4 | TRBV9 | CASSAYGGTHNEKLFF | TGTGCCAGCAGCGCCTACGGCGGGACTCATAATGAAAAACTGTTTTTT
TRBD2 | few | TRBJ2-7 | TRBV28 | CASSLSAGGYEQYF | TGTGCCAGCAGTTTATCGGCGGGAGGCTACGAGCAGTACTTC
TRBD2 | . | TRBJ2-2 | TRBV19 | CASSRTLGLAGVHTGELFF | TGTGCCAGTAGTAGGACGTTGGGACTAGCGGGTGTACACACCGGGGAGCTGTTTTTT
. | once | TRBJ2-1 | TRBV30 | CAWTWPLNEQFF | TGTGCCTGGACGTGGCCCCTCAATGAGCAGTTCTTC
. | once | TRBJ1-5 | TRBV27 | CASSYRAHQPQHF | TGTGCCAGCAGTTACAGGGCCCATCAGCCCCAGCATTTT
. | . | TRBJ2-7 | TRBV11-2 | CASSFGGYYEQYF | TGTGCCAGCAGCTTTGGGGGGTACTACGAGCAGTACTTC
. | . | TRBJ2-7 | TRBV27 | CASRGAESSYEQYF | TGTGCCAGCAGAGGCGCGGAGAGCTCCTACGAGCAGTACTTC
. | . | TRBJ1-2 | TRBV6-1 | CASTSFGYGYTF | TGTGCCAGCACTTCTTTCGGCTATGGCTACACCTTC